In this sample, the clone carrying this TCR beta chain turned up once. Its antigen is not identified. This record belongs to a study of T-cell memory formation after mild COVID-19. One entry per CDR3 protein, called by TCRdb with MiXCR from the 5' RACE reads. The sample consists of more than 400,000 distinct CDR3 sequences, 15% to 20% of them appearing once. Study-level findings and limits: Pre-infection memory carried some responding clones, suggesting that cross-reactive memory joined.

The length of the CDR3 is 15 residues. Per the germline V gene, CDR1 is MNHNS and CDR2 is SASEGT. V was trimmed by 3 bases and J by 4 bases, leaving 13 bases between them. Sequencing was carried out using PBMCs or a T cell subset sorted from them (not recorded which). This TCR was sampled from an adult woman who had mild COVID-19 (a few samples of this study predate the infection). Cell type and time point are not known. This chain links TRBV6-1 with TRBJ2-1; D might be TRBD2 (5 bases). In DNA, the CDR3 is TGTGCCAGCAGTGACCCGGGAAGCGTGTACAATGAGCAGTTCTTC. Protein product: CASSDPGSVYNEQFF.